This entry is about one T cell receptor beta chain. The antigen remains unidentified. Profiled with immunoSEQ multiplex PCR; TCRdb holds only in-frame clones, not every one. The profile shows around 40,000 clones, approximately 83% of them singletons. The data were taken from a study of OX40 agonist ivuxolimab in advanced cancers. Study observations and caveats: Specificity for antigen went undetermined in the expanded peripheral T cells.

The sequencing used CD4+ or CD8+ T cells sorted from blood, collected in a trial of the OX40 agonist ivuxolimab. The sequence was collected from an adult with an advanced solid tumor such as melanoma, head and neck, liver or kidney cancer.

CDR3 coding DNA: TGTGCCAGCAGCTTAGCCCTTGCGGGGGGCGCCTACGAGCAGTACTTC. It encodes CASSLALAGGAYEQYF. The rearrangement uses TRBV11-3 and TRBJ2-7, with TRBD2 identical over 8 bases. The germline V gene has CDR1 SGHNT and CDR2 YENEEA. V dropped 1 base and J dropped 2; count of bases not matched to a gene: 7. There are 16 residues in the CDR3.